A single sample gave rise to the 23 T cell receptor beta chains below, sequenced in a study of blood T cell repertoires in COVID-19. Generated by immunoSEQ multiplex PCR, the TCRdb table keeps only in-frame clones and is missing some. Here the sample spans 200,000 to 250,000 clones, about 83% being singletons. Input material: PBMCs or T cells enriched from blood (not recorded which). The receptor set was obtained from a woman aged 50 to 60 who had been exposed to COVID-19.

The chain is built from TRBV11-2 and TRBJ2-1, with D perhaps matching TRBD1 (5 bases). This CDR3 has 14 residues. CDR1 and CDR2 from the germline V gene are SGHAT and FQNNGV. The V end lost 5 bases, the J end lost 8 bases, and 16 bases lay between the germline ends. CDR3 bases: TGTGCCAGCAGCATATCAGGGAATCGGGATGAGCAGTTCTTC. Residues: CASSISGNRDEQFF.

The chain couples TRBV7-9 to TRBJ2-7, with a weak D call TRBD1 (6 bases). Germline V gives CDR1 SEHNR, CDR2 FQNEAQ (reference sequence). The CDR3 extends over 14 amino acids. V was pared by 2 bases and J by 2 bases, with 10 bases between. The CDR3 protein is CASSLTGSAYEQYF. The CDR3, as DNA: TGTGCCAGCAGCTTAACAGGGTCCGCCTACGAGCAGTACTTC.

The V gene is TRBV24-1, the J gene TRBJ2-5; weak D call: TRBD2 (5 bases). Trimming took 3 bases from V and 4 from J, leaving 17 bases between them. The length of the CDR3 is 16 residues. Germline-derived CDR1 and CDR2 are KGHDR and SFDVKD. The CDR3 loop is CATSDPGRLLGETQYF. Here the CDR3 DNA reads TGTGCCACCAGTGATCCAGGACGTCTACTAGGAGAGACCCAGTACTTC.

The rearrangement uses TRBV6-5 and TRBJ2-7; D is perhaps TRBD2 (5 bases). Trimming shortened V by 0 bases and J by 0 bases, and 12 bases separated the two germline ends. Germline V gives CDR1 MNHEY, CDR2 SVGAGI. This CDR3 contains 16 residues. The CDR3 sequence: CASSYSPPGSSYEQYF. CDR3 in DNA: TGTGCCAGCAGTTACTCCCCGCCGGGGAGCTCCTACGAGCAGTACTTC.

This clone was detected only once. V and J are TRBV18 and TRBJ1-5; TRBD1 matches 7 bases. V lost 3 bases and J lost 5; bases outside the gene matches: 10. The V gene's germline CDR1 is KGHSH and CDR2 LQKENI. CDR3 size: 16 residues. The CDR3 reads CASSPFSTGSHQPQHF. CDR3 sequence (DNA): TGTGCCAGCTCACCCTTCTCGACAGGGAGCCATCAGCCCCAGCATTTT.

This CDR3 reads CASSLTLNSPLHF. CDR3 nucleotide sequence: TGTGCCAGCAGCTTAACTTTGAATTCACCCCTCCACTTT. This chain links TRBV7-9 with TRBJ1-6; no reliable D call. V lost 2 bases and J lost 7, with 6 bases in between. CDR3 size: 13 residues. Looked up from germline, CDR1 is SEHNR and CDR2 is FQNEAQ (reference sequence).

This clone was detected once. The chain uses TRBV6-1 and TRBJ1-2; 7 bases agree with TRBD1. V was clipped by 2 bases and J by 8 bases; unmatched bases: 8. CDR3 length equals 14 residues. In germline, CDR1 is MNHNS, CDR2 SASEGT. The CDR3 reads CASSELTGSYGYTF. The CDR3, as DNA: TGTGCCAGCAGTGAACTGACAGGGTCCTACGGCTACACCTTC.

The rearrangement links TRBV5-4 to TRBJ1-1; D is unresolved. The CDR3 is 15 residues long. Germline V lookup: CDR1 SGHNT, CDR2 YYREEE (reference sequence). The V end lost 1 base, the J end lost 3 bases, and 13 bases lay between the germline ends. The CDR3 bases are TGTGCCAGCAGCTTGCGCACATTCGGGTACACTGAAGCTTTCTTT. Its translation: CASSLRTFGYTEAFF.

DNA of the CDR3: TGTGCCAGTAGTACCCTGGGGGGAGAGCAGTTCTTC. Its translation: CASSTLGGEQFF. The genes are TRBV19 and TRBJ2-1; possibly TRBD2 for D (6 bases). Germline CDR1 LNHDA, CDR2 SQIVND (reference sequence). The germline V and J ends were trimmed by 4 bases and 10 bases, with 11 bases remaining between them. The CDR3 has 12 residues.

The V and J genes are TRBV18 and TRBJ1-1; no clear D gene. This CDR3 is built from 15 residues. CDR1 is KGHSH and CDR2 is LQKENI in the germline V gene. The ends were cut back, 3 bases at V and 4 bases at J, with 15 bases in the middle. Here the CDR3 reads CASSPTSSLGTEAFF. The CDR3 DNA reads as TGTGCCAGCTCACCTACTAGCAGCCTAGGCACTGAAGCTTTCTTT.

This chain links TRBV9 with TRBJ1-1; D call uncertain. The CDR3 has 13 residues. V was cut by 4 bases and J by 0 bases, with 7 bases left in between. Germline CDR1 is SGDLS and CDR2 is YYNGEE. CDR3 sequence reads: CASSQDVNTEAFF. As DNA, the CDR3 is TGTGCCAGCAGCCAGGATGTGAACACTGAAGCTTTCTTT.

The CDR3 sequence is CASSWGPYNEQFF. DNA for the CDR3: TGTGCCAGCAGCTGGGGGCCCTACAATGAGCAGTTCTTC. The chain carries TRBV11-2 and TRBJ2-1, with D perhaps TRBD1 (6 bases). Trimming removed 4 bases at V and 2 bases at J, with 6 bases between. The CDR3 has 13 amino acids. The V gene's germline CDR1 is SGHAT and CDR2 FQNNGV.

The chain employs TRBV3-1 (or the pseudogene TRBV3-2) and TRBJ2-1; 8 positions agree with TRBD2. The CDR3 spans 13 residues. The J segment lost 12 bases and the V segment lost 5 bases, leaving 9 bases of the junction unmatched. Germline assignment: CDR1 LGHDT and CDR2 YNNKEL (reference sequence). The CDR3 region is CASSAGPAGGQFF. The CDR3 DNA reads TGTGCCAGCAGCGCAGGACCCGCGGGGGGGCAGTTCTTC.

The CDR3 spells CAISASGTANEKLFF. CDR3 coding DNA: TGTGCCATCAGTGCCTCCGGGACAGCTAATGAAAAACTGTTTTTT. The chain combines TRBV10-3 with TRBJ1-4; 7 bases are a match to TRBD1. This CDR3 region has 15 residues. CDR1 ENHRY and CDR2 SYGVKD come from the germline V gene. Losses at the gene ends were 4 bases for V and 3 bases for J; bases not matched to a gene: 5.

The CDR3 loop is CATWGRTKENTIYF. As DNA, the CDR3 is TGTGCCACCTGGGGGAGGACAAAAGAGAACACCATATATTTT. This chain uses TRBV6-5 with TRBJ1-3, with D possibly being TRBD1 (5 bases). Germline-derived CDR1 and CDR2 are MNHEY and SVGAGI. The CDR3 contains 14 residues. Trimming took off 10 bases at V and 7 bases at J, with 20 bases between the two ends.

This chain connects TRBV7-2 to TRBJ2-7; tentatively, D is TRBD2 (5 bases). The CDR3 has 11 amino acids. Germline CDR1 SGHTA, CDR2 FQGNSA. V was trimmed by 4 bases and J by 7 bases, leaving 8 bases between them. CDR3 region: CASSSAGEQYF. CDR3 nucleotide sequence: TGTGCCAGCAGCTCCGCGGGTGAGCAGTACTTC.

This clone was recorded once. J is TRBJ2-5 and V is TRBV29-1; TRBD2 is a possible D gene (5 bases). Per the germline V gene, CDR1 is SQVTM and CDR2 is ANQGSEA. The V gene lost 4 bases and the J gene lost 4 bases, with 16 bases spanning the gap. This CDR3 contains 14 residues. The CDR3 here is CSVVDPGRGETQYF. The CDR3, as DNA: TGCAGCGTTGTTGATCCGGGGAGAGGAGAGACCCAGTACTTC.

V and J are TRBV7-9 and TRBJ2-6; D perhaps matches TRBD2 (7 bases). Germline V lookup: CDR1 SEHNR, CDR2 FQNEAQ (reference sequence). The CDR3 length is 17 residues. Deletions cut 5 bases from V and 4 bases from J, with 18 bases between. The CDR3 sequence is CASSPRGAGVGANVLTF. In DNA, the CDR3 is TGTGCCAGCAGCCCCCGGGGGGCGGGAGTCGGGGCCAACGTCCTGACTTTC.

The genes are TRBV15 and TRBJ2-7; a possible D gene is TRBD2 (6 bases). Germline V gives CDR1 LNHNV, CDR2 YYDKDF (reference sequence). V gave up 1 base and J gave up 0 bases, with 13 bases separating them. CDR3 size: 16 residues. As DNA, the CDR3 is TGTGCCACCAGCAGAGCCCCGCGGGGCACCTCCTACGAGCAGTACTTC. The encoded protein is CATSRAPRGTSYEQYF. The whole variable domain, remainder taken from reference TRBV15 and TRBJ2-7, is DAMVIQNPRYQVTQFGKPVTLSCSQTLNHNVMYWYQQKSSQAPKLLFHYYDKDFNNEADTPDNFQSRRPNTSFCFLDIRSPGLGDTAMYLCATSRAPRGTSYEQYFGPGTRLTVT.

The DNA for the CDR3 is TGTGCCAGTAGTCTACAGGCATCTAATTCACCCCTCCACTTT. This translates into CASSLQASNSPLHF. This chain joins TRBV19 and TRBJ1-6; tentatively, D is TRBD1 (5 bases). With 5 bases removed from V and 6 bases from J, the gap between germline ends came to 11 bases. This CDR3 is built from 14 residues. CDR1 LNHDA and CDR2 SQIVND come from the germline V gene (reference sequence).

The CDR3 DNA follows: TGTGCCAGCAGCCAGGAGGGTCTGGGGAATCAGCCCCAGCATTTT. As protein: CASSQEGLGNQPQHF. This sequence joins TRBV6-2 or TRBV6-3 and TRBJ1-5; D is ambiguous. The ends were cut back, 6 bases at V and 4 bases at J, with 16 bases in the middle. Germline CDR1 MNHEY, CDR2 SVGEGT. The CDR3 consists of 15 residues.

The table lists this clone with a count of one. This sequence joins TRBV5-4 and TRBJ2-1; D gene uncertain. The V end was cut by 4 bases, the J end by 9 bases, with 11 bases between. Germline values: CDR1 SGHNT, CDR2 YYREEE (reference sequence). The CDR3 runs 12 residues. CDR3 nucleotides: TGTGCCAGCAGCCCCATGTTCGGTGAGCAGTTCTTC. Its protein is CASSPMFGEQFF.

The CDR3 coding sequence is TGTGCCAGCAACAACCTCGGGGGGGGAAAGGCGTTGGATACGCAGTATTTT. Protein sequence: CASNNLGGGKALDTQYF. J is TRBJ2-3 and V is TRBV3-1 (or the pseudogene TRBV3-2); 8 positions agree with TRBD2. Trimming at V came to 7 bases and at J to 6 bases, leaving 18 bases not matched to a gene. Germline loops: CDR1 LGHDT, CDR2 YNNKEL (reference sequence). The CDR3 runs to 17 residues.